The clone carrying this TCR beta chain was observed a few times. Its antigen is currently unknown. Trimming removed 4 bases from V and 0 bases from J, with 11 bases in between. The CDR3 totals 14 residues. Germline V gene data show CDR1 as SGHKS and CDR2 as YYEKEE (reference sequence). This record comes from a study of cytomegalovirus exposure and HLA in healthy donors. Study-wide results and limits: The classifier was said to identify cytomegalovirus status with high specificity and sensitivity. Among the most significant clusters, several appeared linked to common viral pathogens in a later analysis. Accurate predictions that matched the HLA-A and HLA-B alleles of most subjects were reportedly made from TCR beta sequences.

The study ran its PCR with 60 Vbeta and 13 Jbeta primers. The data were produced by immunoSEQ multiplex PCR, yet TCRdb's version contains in-frame clones alone and is incomplete. This table has 55,000 to 85,000 clones, about 60% appearing once. The clonotype was recovered from a woman between 45 and 65 years old in good health and CMV-seronegative. The specimen sequenced was PBMCs. The V call is TRBV5-5, the J call TRBJ2-7; TRBD1 might be the D (5 bases). As DNA, the CDR3 is TGTGCCAGCAGCCAGACAGTAAACTCCTACGAGCAGTACTTC. Translation gives CASSQTVNSYEQYF.